A single sample is the source of the 26 T cell receptor beta chains below, sequenced in a study of human T cells and chemical hapten exposure. Stated time point: pre-sensitization, week 0. As to treatment: therapeutic diphenylcyclopropenone sensitization with weekly scalp DPC. TCRdb independently ran MiXCR on the RACE reads; one entry per CDR3 protein. This sample has about 98,000 distinct CDR3 sequences, with under 14% found just once. This specimen consisted of whole blood, obtained in connection with sensitization to the hapten diphenylcyclopropenone (DPC). These receptors were obtained from a woman aged 60-70 years with alopecia areata. Some clones in this sample may be carry-over from other donors' samples.

This clonotype occurred a few times. The genes are TRBV10-3 and TRBJ1-6, with 7 bases lining up with TRBD1. The CDR3 consists of 14 residues. From germline, CDR1 is ENHRY and CDR2 SYGVKD. Unmatched junction bases numbered 7, after V lost 7 bases and J lost 7 bases. CDR3 loop: CAITDDRDNSPLHF. The CDR3 DNA reads as TGTGCCATCACCGATGACAGGGACAATTCACCCCTCCACTTT.

The genes are TRBV18 and TRBJ2-7; D gene unclear. With 3 bases removed from V and 6 bases from J, the gap between germline ends came to 9 bases. This CDR3 is 12 amino acids long. CDR1 is KGHSH and CDR2 is LQKENI in the germline V gene. The CDR3 nucleotides read TGTGCCAGCTCACCGACGGGCGTCGAGCAGTACTTC. This sequence encodes CASSPTGVEQYF. Using reference TRBV18 and TRBJ2-7 for the parts outside the CDR3, the full variable domain is NAGVMQNPRHLVRRRGQEARLRCSPMKGHSHVYWYRQLPEEGLKFMVYLQKENIIDESGMPKERFSAEFPKEGPSILRIQQVVRGDSAAYFCASSPTGVEQYFGPGTRLTVT.

Many counts were recorded for this clonotype. The chain has TRBV12-3 or TRBV12-4 and TRBJ2-2, with D possibly matching TRBD1 (6 bases). The CDR3 sequence is 19 residues long. V was pared by 3 bases and J by 3 bases, with 23 bases between. The CDR3 bases are TGTGCCAGCAGTTTCCTTTCGGGTTTCACAGGGCCCTACACCGGGGAGCTGTTTTTT. The encoded protein is CASSFLSGFTGPYTGELFF.

As concerns this clonotype: A much larger clone differs from this one at a single base, so this may be a read error. This chain joins TRBV6-5 and TRBJ2-2; either TRBD1 or TRBD2 may supply D (5 bases each). The CDR3 has 16 amino acids. The V end lost 5 bases, the J end lost 6 bases, and 19 bases lay between the germline ends. Germline V gene sequence: CDR1 MNHEY, CDR2 SVGAGI. DNA for the CDR3: TGTGCCAGCAGTCGACCCGGGACGTTAATAGCCGGGGAGCTGTTTTTT. It is translated as CASSRPGTLIAGELFF.

Ten or more counts support this clonotype. The chain is built from TRBV10-3 and TRBJ2-1; 11 nucleotides line up with TRBD2. This CDR3 region has 18 residues. J was trimmed by 6 bases and V by 0 bases; bases with no gene match: 10. The germline V gene has CDR1 ENHRY and CDR2 SYGVKD. In DNA, the CDR3 is TGTGCCATCAGTGAGTCGCTGGCTAGCGGGGGGTTCGGCAATGAGCAGTTCTTC. It codes for CAISESLASGGFGNEQFF.

The V gene is TRBV6-5, the J gene TRBJ1-1, with D unresolved. Trimming cost V 0 bases and J 0 bases, with 5 bases left between them. The germline V gene encodes CDR1 MNHEY and CDR2 SVGAGI. This CDR3 is built from 14 residues. Written as DNA, the CDR3 is TGTGCCAGCAGTTACTCGAAGTTGAACACTGAAGCTTTCTTT. Translation: CASSYSKLNTEAFF.

The chain is built from TRBV7-2 and TRBJ1-1, with no clear D. The CDR3 covers 13 residues. CDR1 is SGHTA and CDR2 is FQGNSA in the germline V gene. Trimming cost V 4 bases and J 3 bases, with 9 bases left between them. The CDR3 sequence: CASSYFGDTEAFF. The CDR3 nucleotides are TGTGCCAGCAGCTATTTTGGGGACACTGAAGCTTTCTTT.

This clonotype appeared many times. This chain joins TRBV6-6 and TRBJ2-3, with D tentatively TRBD2 (6 bases). CDR1 and CDR2 from the germline V gene are MNHNY and SVGAGI (reference sequence). V shed 5 bases and J shed 0 bases, with 18 bases lying between them. CDR3 length equals 17 residues. The CDR3 DNA reads TGTGCCAGCAGTCCCTCTCAGACTAGTATTAGCACAGATACGCAGTATTTT. Translation gives CASSPSQTSISTDTQYF.

The table lists this clonotype with a few counts. The rearrangement links TRBV12-3 or TRBV12-4 to TRBJ2-7; TRBD2 aligns across 11 bases. The CDR3 is 15 residues long. With V trimmed by 5 bases and J by 4 bases, 7 bases remained unmatched. The CDR3 is CASSPPGLAAYEQYF. The CDR3 DNA reads as TGTGCCAGCAGTCCTCCGGGACTAGCGGCGTACGAGCAGTACTTC.

A few counts support this clonotype. The V and J genes are TRBV12-3 or TRBV12-4 and TRBJ1-1; weak D call: TRBD1 (5 bases). CDR3 length: 14 amino acids. Trimming removed 8 bases at V and 3 bases at J, with 16 bases between. The CDR3 loop reads CASWGRGNDTEAFF. The DNA of the CDR3 is TGTGCCAGCTGGGGAAGGGGCAATGACACTGAAGCTTTCTTT.

The V and J genes are TRBV7-9 and TRBJ1-2; D gene unclear. Germline loops: CDR1 SEHNR, CDR2 FQNEAQ (reference sequence). Trimming stripped 1 base from V and 4 bases from J, with 4 bases between. This CDR3 contains 12 residues. CDR3 loop: CASSLVRYGYTF. In nucleotides, the CDR3 is TGTGCCAGCAGCTTAGTCCGCTATGGCTACACCTTC.

This clonotype occurred many times. The chain recombines TRBV5-5 with TRBJ1-3, with D perhaps matching TRBD1 (5 bases). Trimming removed 4 bases at V and 0 bases at J, with 14 bases between. CDR3 length: 16 amino acids. Germline V CDR1 and CDR2: SGHKS, YYEKEE (reference sequence). CDR3 sequence (DNA): TGTGCCAGCAGCCGAAATTGGGGGGACTCTGGAAACACCATATATTTT. Residues: CASSRNWGDSGNTIYF.

The rearrangement joins TRBV20-1 to TRBJ1-2, with D perhaps TRBD1 (5 bases). The V and J ends lost 6 bases and 0 bases respectively, with 14 bases between them. Germline V gives CDR1 DFQATT, CDR2 SNEGSKA (reference sequence). The CDR3 covers 14 residues. CDR3 coding DNA: TGCAGTGCAGATCGGACATACCCTAACTATGGCTACACCTTC. This translates into CSADRTYPNYGYTF.

This clonotype was counted ten times or more. The chain employs TRBV7-9 and TRBJ2-1, with TRBD2 matching 11 bases. There are 16 residues in the CDR3. After removal of 1 base from V and 9 bases from J, the junction contained 8 bases not matched to a gene. Germline CDR1 reads SEHNR; CDR2 reads FQNEAQ (reference sequence). The CDR3 coding sequence is TGTGCCAGCAGCTTAGATATTCTAGCGGGGGGACGTGAGCAGTTCTTC. Its translation is CASSLDILAGGREQFF.

This clonotype was detected many times. The chain is built from TRBV20-1 and TRBJ2-7, with 7 bases that match TRBD1. V was clipped by 6 bases and J by 5 bases; unmatched bases: 13. The CDR3 length is 14 residues. Germline lookup yields CDR1 DFQATT and CDR2 SNEGSKA (reference sequence). The CDR3 is CSAPDRVVSDEQYF. For the CDR3, the DNA is TGCAGTGCCCCCGACAGGGTGGTAAGCGACGAGCAGTACTTC.

Only a few counts were recorded for this clonotype. The chain carries TRBV7-6 and TRBJ2-3; D gene ambiguous. V dropped 7 bases and J dropped 1 base, with 9 bases sitting between them. Germline values: CDR1 SGHVS, CDR2 FNYEAQ. The CDR3 totals 13 residues. The CDR3 is CASTVSGTDTQYF. CDR3 bases: TGTGCCAGCACGGTGTCGGGCACAGATACGCAGTATTTT.

This clonotype was seen repeatedly, ten times or more. The CDR3, as DNA: TGTGCCAGCAGGAGAGGACAGGGTGGTCAGCCCCAGCATTTT. Protein product: CASRRGQGGQPQHF. This rearrangement joins TRBV6-5 to TRBJ1-5, with 8 bases matching TRBD1. CDR3 size: 14 residues. CDR1 is MNHEY and CDR2 is SVGAGI in the germline V gene. V was pared by 6 bases and J by 6 bases, with 7 bases of the junction left unmatched.

Many counts were recorded for this clonotype. V gene TRBV3-1 combines with J gene TRBJ2-7, with D maybe TRBD2 (5 bases). Germline V gene sequence: CDR1 LGHDT, CDR2 YNNKEL (reference sequence). Trimming removed 3 bases at V and 1 base at J, with 16 bases between. The CDR3 is 16 residues long. Here the CDR3 DNA reads TGTGCCAGCAGCCAGACTCTCGGTTGGAGGTCCTACGAGCAGTACTTC. Its translation: CASSQTLGWRSYEQYF.

This chain links TRBV5-1 with TRBJ2-2, with 9 bases lining up with TRBD1. Germline values: CDR1 SGHRS, CDR2 YFSETQ. This CDR3 contains 15 residues. The V and J ends lost 5 bases and 6 bases, in that order; junction bases with no gene match: 8. The chain's CDR3 is CASSFDRGVPGELFF. The DNA for the CDR3 is TGCGCCAGCAGTTTCGACAGGGGGGTCCCCGGGGAGCTGTTTTTT.

The sample holds a few counts of this clonotype. The genes are TRBV20-1 and TRBJ2-1, with D tentatively TRBD1 (6 bases). Trimming removed 6 bases at V and 8 bases at J, with 14 bases between. The germline CDR1 and CDR2 sequences are DFQATT and SNEGSKA (reference sequence). The length of the CDR3 is 12 residues. CDR3 loop: CSATTQGYEQFF. CDR3 nucleotide sequence: TGCAGTGCGACCACTCAGGGGTATGAGCAGTTCTTC.

Regarding this clonotype: This could be a read error, since a much larger clone is one nucleotide away. This chain connects TRBV2 to TRBJ2-3, with 16 bases matching TRBD2. The CDR3 length is 15 residues. CDR1 and CDR2 (germline): SNHLY, FYNNEI. The trim removed 9 bases at V and 8 bases at J, leaving 8 bases unmatched. This CDR3 reads CASEGTSGGAGTQYF. The DNA for the CDR3 is TGTGCCAGTGAAGGGACTAGCGGGGGGGCCGGTACGCAGTATTTT. Filled out from reference TRBV2 and TRBJ2-3, the complete variable domain reads EPEVTQTPSHQVTQMGQEVILRCVPISNHLYFYWYRQILGQKVEFLVSFYNNEISEKSEIFDDQFSVERPDGSNFTLKIRSTKLEDSAMYFCASEGTSGGAGTQYFGPGTRLTVL.

This clonotype was found many times. The rearrangement joins TRBV11-2 to TRBJ2-5, with D tentatively TRBD1 or TRBD2 (5 bases each). CDR1 is SGHAT, CDR2 FQNNGV, per germline. CDR3 size: 16 residues. V was pared by 6 bases and J by 3 bases, with 20 bases between. The CDR3 is CASRKWTGTKEETQYF. CDR3 in DNA: TGTGCCAGCAGGAAATGGACCGGGACCAAAGAAGAGACCCAGTACTTC.

The gene calls are TRBV5-1 and TRBJ2-2, with TRBD2 matching over 8 bases. The CDR3 totals 16 residues. V was pared by 0 bases and J by 3 bases, with 4 bases of the junction left unmatched. The V gene's germline CDR1 is SGHRS and CDR2 YFSETQ. The CDR3 sequence: CASSLGPSGYTGELFF. CDR3 nucleotides: TGCGCCAGCAGCTTGGGGCCTAGCGGGTACACCGGGGAGCTGTTTTTT.

This clonotype was seen repeatedly, ten times or more. The chain uses TRBV7-9 and TRBJ1-2; D gene uncertain. The germline CDR1 and CDR2 sequences are SEHNR and FQNEAQ (reference sequence). The CDR3 sequence is 13 residues long. V dropped 7 bases and J dropped 8 bases, with 17 bases sitting between them. Here the CDR3 DNA reads TGTGCCAGCACCCATTTCCAGATTTCGGGCTACACCTTC. Amino acids: CASTHFQISGYTF.

This clonotype was detected only a few times. The genes are TRBV19 and TRBJ2-1; D may be TRBD1 (5 bases). V dropped 1 base and J dropped 0 bases, with 7 bases sitting between them. Germline CDR1 reads LNHDA; CDR2 reads SQIVND (reference sequence). The CDR3 runs 15 residues. For the CDR3, the DNA is TGTGCCAGTAGTATAGCGACAGTCTCCTACAATGAGCAGTTCTTC. It translates to CASSIATVSYNEQFF.

This clonotype has ten or more counts. The V gene is TRBV25-1, the J gene TRBJ1-1; weak D call: TRBD1 (6 bases). Trimming took off 4 bases at V and 9 bases at J, with 15 bases between the two ends. This CDR3 contains 13 residues. In germline, CDR1 is MGHDK, CDR2 SYGVNS. CDR3 nucleotide sequence: TGTGCCAGCAGTGTCACAGGGCTATGGAAAGCTTTCTTT. Translated, it gives CASSVTGLWKAFF.